One and the same sample provided the 29 T cell receptor beta chains below, sequenced in a study of CD8 T cells in Susac syndrome. RNA totalling roughly 0.45 to 1 ug underwent reverse transcription with random hexamers. Each CDR3 protein is one row after TCRdb ran MiXCR on the immunoSEQ multiplex PCR reads. The repertoire includes over 150,000 distinct CDR3 sequences, about 93% of them detected once, and 0.09% to 0.1% sits in the top ten. Source material: CD4+ T cells from PBMCs. These receptors were collected from a human donor with multiple sclerosis.

CDR3 in DNA: TGCGCCAGCAGCTTTGGGGAAAGTGGCTACACCTTC. Translating it yields CASSFGESGYTF. The chain recombines TRBV5-1 with TRBJ1-2, with D unclear. The germline V gene has CDR1 SGHRS and CDR2 YFSETQ. The CDR3 contains 12 residues. V lost 2 bases and J 7 bases, leaving 9 bases between the germline ends.

The chain combines TRBV12-3 or TRBV12-4 with TRBJ2-3; 7 nucleotides match TRBD1. J gave up 13 bases and V 5 bases, and 6 bases lay outside the gene matches. The CDR3 contains 11 residues. CDR3 sequence (DNA): TGTGCCAGCAGTCCGGACAGGCGGGAGTATTTT. It is translated as CASSPDRREYF.

This chain joins TRBV6-5 and TRBJ1-2; D not resolved. Trimming stripped 6 bases from V and 6 bases from J, with 11 bases between. Germline V gene lookup returns CDR1 MNHEY and CDR2 SVGAGI. CDR3 length: 12 amino acids. CDR3 residues: CASRSVPDGYTF. In DNA form, the CDR3 reads TGTGCCAGCAGATCCGTGCCCGATGGCTACACCTTC.

The rearrangement joins TRBV5-6 to TRBJ2-7, with D perhaps TRBD1 (6 bases). CDR3 length equals 16 residues. Germline V gene data show CDR1 as SGHDT and CDR2 as YYEEEE. Deletions cut 0 bases from V and 0 bases from J, with 13 bases between. Here the CDR3 DNA reads TGTGCCAGCAGCTTGGCCGGGACACAAACCTCCTACGAGCAGTACTTC. Amino acid sequence: CASSLAGTQTSYEQYF.

This clonotype appeared a single time. The chain is built from TRBV5-4 and TRBJ2-5, with a possible D match to TRBD1 (6 bases). Deletions cut 4 bases from V and 2 bases from J, with 12 bases between. The germline CDR1 and CDR2 sequences are SGHNT and YYREEE (reference sequence). The CDR3 is made up of 14 amino acids. CDR3 region: CASSGWDTQETQYF. CDR3 sequence (DNA): TGTGCCAGCAGCGGGTGGGACACTCAAGAGACCCAGTACTTC.

This clonotype was seen just once. The CDR3: CSARGREDTEAFF. CDR3 DNA sequence: TGCAGTGCTAGGGGCAGGGAGGACACTGAAGCTTTCTTT. The chain links TRBV20-1 to TRBJ1-1; tentatively, D is TRBD1 (5 bases). Germline CDR1 is DFQATT and CDR2 is SNEGSKA (reference sequence). This CDR3 has 13 residues. V shed 3 bases and J shed 3 bases, with 11 bases lying between them.

The chain joins TRBV7-8 to TRBJ2-6; 7 bases line up with TRBD1. V dropped 6 bases and J dropped 3; count of bases not matched to a gene: 5. The CDR3 has 15 amino acids. Germline assignment: CDR1 SGHVS and CDR2 FQNEAQ. The CDR3: CASSPRGFGANVLTF. The CDR3, as DNA: TGTGCCAGCAGTCCCAGGGGGTTTGGGGCCAACGTCCTGACTTTC.

The V and J genes are TRBV30 and TRBJ1-6, with D perhaps TRBD1 (6 bases). The germline V gene encodes CDR1 GTSNPN and CDR2 SVGIG (reference sequence). The CDR3 is 13 residues long. Trimming took 0 bases from V and 13 from J, leaving 13 bases between them. The CDR3 DNA follows: TGTGCCTGGAGTGTACGGGACATCACCCCCCTCCACTTT. Translation gives CAWSVRDITPLHF.

The V gene is TRBV20-1, the J gene TRBJ2-1; the D gene is possibly TRBD2 (5 bases). Germline CDR1 is DFQATT and CDR2 is SNEGSKA (reference sequence). The V and J ends lost 6 bases and 1 base respectively, with 13 bases between them. This CDR3 comprises 14 residues. Here the CDR3 reads CSAPGSTSYNEQFF. CDR3 DNA sequence: TGCAGTGCCCCGGGGTCAACTTCCTACAATGAGCAGTTCTTC.

The chain combines TRBV24-1 with TRBJ2-7; 9 nucleotides line up with TRBD1. CDR1 is KGHDR, CDR2 SFDVKD, per germline. The CDR3 loop spans 14 amino acids. The V segment lost 9 bases and the J segment 3 bases; nucleotides outside the gene matches: 8. The CDR3 sequence is CATQKGQGNYEQYF. Written as DNA, the CDR3 is TGTGCCACCCAGAAGGGACAGGGCAACTACGAGCAGTACTTC.

The rearrangement uses TRBV20-1 and TRBJ2-3; no clear D gene. This CDR3 contains 13 residues. V was pared by 0 bases and J by 3 bases, with 7 bases between. CDR1 is DFQATT, CDR2 SNEGSKA, per germline (reference sequence). This CDR3 is CSARDLRTDTQYF. The CDR3 coding sequence is TGCAGTGCTAGAGATCTTCGGACAGATACGCAGTATTTT.

The chain employs TRBV10-2 and TRBJ2-5, with 8 bases matching TRBD2. Germline lookup yields CDR1 WSHSY and CDR2 SAAADI. Trimming cost V 5 bases and J 4 bases; bases outside gene matches: 9. CDR3 size: 15 residues. The CDR3 loop reads CASSTGGAESETQYF. DNA of the CDR3: TGCGCCAGCAGTACCGGGGGGGCAGAATCAGAGACCCAGTACTTC.

V is TRBV6-5 and J is TRBJ2-1; 15 nucleotides match TRBD2. The CDR3 totals 17 residues. Germline V gene sequence: CDR1 MNHEY, CDR2 SVGAGI. Trimming cost V 2 bases and J 4 bases; bases outside gene matches: 3. The CDR3: CASSYGTSGRRYNEQFF. DNA of the CDR3: TGTGCCAGCAGTTACGGGACTAGCGGGAGGAGGTACAATGAGCAGTTCTTC.

The rearrangement links TRBV20-1 to TRBJ2-3; D uncertain. The germline gives CDR1 DFQATT, CDR2 SNEGSKA (reference sequence). V was clipped by 0 bases and J by 4 bases, with 11 bases between them. The CDR3 is 14 residues long. In nucleotides, the CDR3 is TGCAGTGCTAGAGATGATACCCGCTCAGATACGCAGTATTTT. It is translated as CSARDDTRSDTQYF.

The J gene is TRBJ2-1, the V gene TRBV28; D is possibly TRBD2 (6 bases). V shed 3 bases and J shed 7 bases, with 19 bases lying between them. Germline lookup yields CDR1 MDHEN and CDR2 SYDVKM. CDR3 length equals 16 residues. CDR3 protein: CASSLNSGNRGNEQFF. The CDR3 DNA sequence: TGTGCCAGCAGTTTGAATAGCGGAAACCGGGGAAATGAGCAGTTCTTC. Combining the CDR3 with reference TRBV28 and TRBJ2-1 gives the whole variable domain DVKVTQSSRYLVKRTGEKVFLECVQDMDHENMFWYRQDPGLGLRLIYFSYDVKMKEKGDIPEGYSVSREKKERFSLILESASTNQTSMYLCASSLNSGNRGNEQFFGPGTRLTVL.

The chain is built from TRBV28 and TRBJ1-1; D gene ambiguous. The CDR3 contains 13 residues. Trimming cost V 10 bases and J 4 bases, with 16 bases left between them. CDR1 and CDR2 (germline): MDHEN, SYDVKM. This CDR3 is CAIFVLESTEAFF. The CDR3 region has the DNA TGTGCCATCTTCGTTTTAGAATCCACTGAAGCTTTCTTT.

The genes are TRBV30 and TRBJ2-3; 11 positions match TRBD2. Germline CDR1 is GTSNPN and CDR2 is SVGIG (reference sequence). V was pared by 3 bases and J by 5 bases, with 25 bases of the junction left unmatched. The CDR3 is 21 residues long. CDR3 loop: CAWREETFSGFLAGGQDTQYF. CDR3 coding DNA: TGTGCCTGGAGAGAAGAGACGTTTTCGGGTTTTCTAGCGGGGGGCCAAGATACGCAGTATTTT. The full variable domain, with the rest looked up from reference TRBV30 and TRBJ2-3, is SQTIHQWPATLVQPVGSPLSLECTVEGTSNPNLYWYRQAAGRGLQLLFYSVGIGQISSEVPQNLSASRPQDRQFILSSKKLLLSDSGFYLCAWREETFSGFLAGGQDTQYFGPGTRLTVL.

This chain uses TRBV29-1 with TRBJ2-5, with D perhaps matching TRBD1 (6 bases). From germline, CDR1 is SQVTM and CDR2 ANQGSEA. Trimming took 6 bases from V and 2 from J, leaving 16 bases between them. CDR3 length: 14 residues. CDR3 bases: TGCAGCGTGAAACAACCGGGACAACAAGAGACCCAGTACTTC. As protein: CSVKQPGQQETQYF.

The CDR3 loop is CSARDRGHVIEKLFF. The CDR3 bases are TGCAGTGCTAGAGACAGGGGGCATGTCATTGAAAAACTGTTTTTT. V and J are TRBV20-1 and TRBJ1-4; 8 bases agree with TRBD1. This CDR3 spans 15 amino acids. The germline V gene has CDR1 DFQATT and CDR2 SNEGSKA (reference sequence). V was pared by 0 bases and J by 7 bases, with 7 bases of the junction left unmatched.

J is TRBJ1-1 and V is TRBV28; D gene unclear. Germline-derived CDR1 and CDR2 are MDHEN and SYDVKM. The CDR3 has 12 residues. V was pared by 6 bases and J by 0 bases, with 5 bases between. The CDR3 coding sequence is TGTGCCAGCAGAGAGATGAACACTGAAGCTTTCTTT. The encoded protein is CASREMNTEAFF.

The chain uses TRBV5-6 and TRBJ2-1; D is possibly TRBD2 (6 bases). The germline V gene encodes CDR1 SGHDT and CDR2 YYEEEE. This CDR3 is built from 14 residues. V lost 6 bases to trimming and J lost 0 bases, with 10 bases between them. CDR3 residues: CASNRGSSYNEQFF. CDR3 nucleotide sequence: TGTGCCAGCAACCGGGGGTCCTCCTACAATGAGCAGTTCTTC.

This clonotype was observed a single time. The chain uses TRBV20-1 and TRBJ2-7; D perhaps matches TRBD2 (6 bases). Germline V CDR1 and CDR2: DFQATT, SNEGSKA (reference sequence). V was clipped by 3 bases and J by 2 bases, with 11 bases between them. CDR3 length: 13 residues. The CDR3 region is CSASRLEAYEQYF. Here the CDR3 DNA reads TGCAGTGCTAGTAGACTAGAAGCCTACGAGCAGTACTTC.

The V and J genes are TRBV30 and TRBJ2-6, with TRBD1 matching 9 bases. This CDR3 contains 16 residues. Germline V gene data show CDR1 as GTSNPN and CDR2 as SVGIG (reference sequence). The J segment lost 1 base and the V segment lost 4 bases, leaving 5 bases of the junction unmatched. CDR3 nucleotides: TGTGCCTGGACTTACAGGGGGCTGTCTGGGGCCAACGTCCTGACTTTC. It specifies CAWTYRGLSGANVLTF.

The chain uses TRBV20-1 and TRBJ1-5, with D hard to call. Germline V CDR1 and CDR2: DFQATT, SNEGSKA (reference sequence). The germline V and J ends were trimmed by 0 bases and 6 bases, with 30 bases remaining between them. CDR3 length equals 20 residues. Written as DNA, the CDR3 is TGCAGTGCTAGAGATCCGCAACAGCAACGAGAGGTGGGAGGTGGTCAGCCCCAGCATTTT. Translating it yields CSARDPQQQREVGGGQPQHF.

The chain uses TRBV10-3 and TRBJ1-2; 7 bases are shared with TRBD1. Trimming took 3 bases from V and 5 from J; bases not matched to a gene: 3. The CDR3 is made up of 13 amino acids. The germline CDR1 and CDR2 sequences are ENHRY and SYGVKD. In nucleotides, the CDR3 is TGTGCCATCAGTGAACCAGGGGGTTATGGCTACACCTTC. It is translated as CAISEPGGYGYTF.

This clonotype was seen only a few times. V and J are TRBV18 and TRBJ2-5; TRBD2 aligns across 8 bases. The CDR3 totals 14 residues. The V gene's germline CDR1 is KGHSH and CDR2 LQKENI. V lost 4 bases, J lost 1 base, and 2 bases stayed unmatched. The CDR3 nucleotides are TGTGCCAGCTCACTCACTAGCGGCCAAGAGACCCAGTACTTC. Amino acids: CASSLTSGQETQYF.

The rearrangement links TRBV18 to TRBJ1-1; a weak D match, TRBD1 (5 bases). The length of the CDR3 is 17 residues. Looked up from germline, CDR1 is KGHSH and CDR2 is LQKENI. V lost 0 bases, J lost 1 base, and 15 bases lay in between. CDR3 sequence (DNA): TGTGCCAGCTCACCACCTAATTTGGCAGGGCCGAACACTGAAGCTTTCTTT. This translates into CASSPPNLAGPNTEAFF. The full variable domain, in which reference TRBV18 and TRBJ1-1 provide the parts outside the CDR3, is NAGVMQNPRHLVRRRGQEARLRCSPMKGHSHVYWYRQLPEEGLKFMVYLQKENIIDESGMPKERFSAEFPKEGPSILRIQQVVRGDSAAYFCASSPPNLAGPNTEAFFGQGTRLTVV.

The chain recombines TRBV20-1 with TRBJ2-7; 9 nucleotides agree with TRBD1. There are 16 residues in the CDR3. Germline V gene data show CDR1 as DFQATT and CDR2 as SNEGSKA (reference sequence). The trim removed 3 bases at V and 1 base at J, leaving 10 bases unmatched. In nucleotides, the CDR3 is TGCAGTGCTAGTCCTTTTGGGGGACAGGGTTCCTACGAGCAGTACTTC. Protein product: CSASPFGGQGSYEQYF.

The CDR3 DNA sequence: TGTGCCAGCAGCCAAGTGACTAGGGGAGAGACCCAGTACTTC. Translating it yields CASSQVTRGETQYF. The chain has TRBV14 and TRBJ2-5; tentative D call: TRBD2 (6 bases). In germline, CDR1 is SGHDN, CDR2 FVKESK. V shed 1 base and J shed 4 bases, with 10 bases lying between them. The CDR3 extends over 14 amino acids.